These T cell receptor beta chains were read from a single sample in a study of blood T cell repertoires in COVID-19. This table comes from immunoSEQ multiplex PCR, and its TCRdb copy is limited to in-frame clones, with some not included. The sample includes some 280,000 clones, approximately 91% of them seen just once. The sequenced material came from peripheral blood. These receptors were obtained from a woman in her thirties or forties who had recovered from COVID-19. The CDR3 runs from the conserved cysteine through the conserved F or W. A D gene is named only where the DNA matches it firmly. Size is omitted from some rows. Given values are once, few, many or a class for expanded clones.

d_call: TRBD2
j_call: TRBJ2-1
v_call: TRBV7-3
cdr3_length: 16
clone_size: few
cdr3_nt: TGTGCCAGCAGCCCGAGCGGGCTAGCGGGGTACAATGAGCAGTTCTTC
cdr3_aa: CASSPSGLAGYNEQFF

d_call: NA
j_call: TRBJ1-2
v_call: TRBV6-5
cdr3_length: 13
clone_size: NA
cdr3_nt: TGTGCCAGCAGGGGGACACCTGGCGGTGGCTACACCTTC
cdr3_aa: CASRGTPGGGYTF

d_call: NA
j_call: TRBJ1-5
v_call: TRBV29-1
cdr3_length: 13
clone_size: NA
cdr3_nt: TGCAGCGTTGGGGGGGGGTTCGATCAGCCCCAGCATTTT
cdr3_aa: CSVGGGFDQPQHF

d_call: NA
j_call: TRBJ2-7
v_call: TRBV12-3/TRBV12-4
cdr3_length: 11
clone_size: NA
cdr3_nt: TGTGCCAGCAGTTCAGCCTACGAGCAGTACTTC
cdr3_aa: CASSSAYEQYF

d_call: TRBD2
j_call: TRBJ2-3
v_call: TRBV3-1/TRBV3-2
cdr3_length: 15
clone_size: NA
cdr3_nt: TGTGCCAGCAGCCCTAGCGGGAGGGGCACAGATACGCAGTATTTT
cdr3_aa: CASSPSGRGTDTQYF

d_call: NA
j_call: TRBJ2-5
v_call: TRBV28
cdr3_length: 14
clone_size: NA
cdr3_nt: TGTGCCAGCAGTTCTCCGCGAGGAGGAGAGACCCAGTACTTC
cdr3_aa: CASSSPRGGETQYF

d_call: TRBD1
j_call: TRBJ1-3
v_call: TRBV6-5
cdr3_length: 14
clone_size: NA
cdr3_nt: TGTGCCAACGGGGACAGATCCTCTGGAAACACCATATATTTT
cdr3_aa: CANGDRSSGNTIYF

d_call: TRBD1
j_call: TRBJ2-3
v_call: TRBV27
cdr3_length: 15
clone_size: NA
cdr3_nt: TGTGCCAGCAGCCGACAGGGACGCGACACAGATACGCAGTATTTT
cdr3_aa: CASSRQGRDTDTQYF

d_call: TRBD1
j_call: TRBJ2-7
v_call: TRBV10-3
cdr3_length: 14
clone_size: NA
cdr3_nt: TGTGCCATCAGTGACAGGACAGGGGGCGGCGAGCAGTACTTC
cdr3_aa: CAISDRTGGGEQYF

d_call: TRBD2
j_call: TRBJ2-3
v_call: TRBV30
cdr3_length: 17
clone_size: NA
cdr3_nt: TGTGCCTGGAGTGTACGTAGAACTAGCGGGGGCACAGATACGCAGTATTTT
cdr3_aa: CAWSVRRTSGGTDTQYF

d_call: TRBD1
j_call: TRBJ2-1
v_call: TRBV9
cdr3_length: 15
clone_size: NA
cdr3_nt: TGTGCCAGCAGCGTAGGGACAGGGGGCTCCAATGAGCAGTTCTTC
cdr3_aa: CASSVGTGGSNEQFF

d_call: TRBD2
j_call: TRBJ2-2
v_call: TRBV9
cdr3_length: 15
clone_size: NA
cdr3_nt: TGTGCCAGCAGCACTCGAGCGGGAAACACCGGGGAGCTGTTTTTT
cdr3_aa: CASSTRAGNTGELFF

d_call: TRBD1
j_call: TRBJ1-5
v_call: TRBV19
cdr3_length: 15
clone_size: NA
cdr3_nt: TGTGCCAGTAGCAGAACCGGGACAGAGAATCAGCCCCAGCATTTT
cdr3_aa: CASSRTGTENQPQHF

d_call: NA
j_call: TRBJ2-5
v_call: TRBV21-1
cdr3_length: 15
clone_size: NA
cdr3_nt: TGTGCCAGCAGCATTAGGGGGGGGACCCCAGAGACCCAGTACTTC
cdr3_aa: CASSIRGGTPETQYF

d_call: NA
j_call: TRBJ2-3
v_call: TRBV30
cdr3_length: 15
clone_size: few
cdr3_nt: TGTGCCTGGAGTGCCTGGGGAGTTTCGACAGATACGCAGTATTTT
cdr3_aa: CAWSAWGVSTDTQYF

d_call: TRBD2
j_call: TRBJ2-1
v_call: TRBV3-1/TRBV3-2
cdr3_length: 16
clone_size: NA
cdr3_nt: TGTGCCAGCAGCCCCACCATTACTAGCGGGGGGCATGAGCAGTTCTTC
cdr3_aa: CASSPTITSGGHEQFF

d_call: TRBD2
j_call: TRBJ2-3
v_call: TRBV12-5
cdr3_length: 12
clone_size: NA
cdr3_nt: TGTGCTAGTGGTCCCGGACTAGATGCGCAGTATTTT
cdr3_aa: CASGPGLDAQYF

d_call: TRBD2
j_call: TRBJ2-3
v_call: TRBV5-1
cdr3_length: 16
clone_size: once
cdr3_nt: TGCGCCAGCAGCCCCGGGACTAGCGGGAGAGATGATACGCAGTATTTT
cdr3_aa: CASSPGTSGRDDTQYF

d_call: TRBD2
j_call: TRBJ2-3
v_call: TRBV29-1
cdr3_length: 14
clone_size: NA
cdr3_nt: TGCAGCGCCCGGACTAGCGGGAGCACAGATACGCAGTATTTT
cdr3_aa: CSARTSGSTDTQYF

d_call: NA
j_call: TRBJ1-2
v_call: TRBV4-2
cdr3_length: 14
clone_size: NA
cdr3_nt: TGTGCCAGCAGCGGCCGGTTGGATTCAGGCGGCTACACCTTC
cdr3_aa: CASSGRLDSGGYTF

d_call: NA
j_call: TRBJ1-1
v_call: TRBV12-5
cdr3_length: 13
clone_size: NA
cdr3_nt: TGTGCTAGTGGCCAGACAGCTAACACTGAAGCTTTCTTT
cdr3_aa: CASGQTANTEAFF

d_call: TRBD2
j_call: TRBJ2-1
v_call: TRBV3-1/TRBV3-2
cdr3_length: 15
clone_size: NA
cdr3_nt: TGTGCCAGCAGCCAACCGGGACTAGTGGCCCATGAGCAGTTCTTC
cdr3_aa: CASSQPGLVAHEQFF

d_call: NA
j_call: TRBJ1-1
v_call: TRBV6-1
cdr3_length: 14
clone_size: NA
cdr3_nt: TGTGCCAGCAGTGAAGCAGCGGGAAACACTGAAGCTTTCTTT
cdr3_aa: CASSEAAGNTEAFF

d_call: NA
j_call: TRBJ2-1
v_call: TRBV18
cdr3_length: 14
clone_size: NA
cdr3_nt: TGTGCCAGCTCACGCGCTAACTCCTACAATGAGCAGTTCTTC
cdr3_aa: CASSRANSYNEQFF

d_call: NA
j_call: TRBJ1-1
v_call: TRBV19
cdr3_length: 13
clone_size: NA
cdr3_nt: TGTGCCAGTAACCTGGTCGGGAACACTGAAGCTTTCTTT
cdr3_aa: CASNLVGNTEAFF

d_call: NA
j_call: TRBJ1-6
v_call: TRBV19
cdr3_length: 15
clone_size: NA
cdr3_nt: TGTGCCAGTACTGTGACAGACAACTTGAATTCACCCCTCCACTTT
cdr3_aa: CASTVTDNLNSPLHF

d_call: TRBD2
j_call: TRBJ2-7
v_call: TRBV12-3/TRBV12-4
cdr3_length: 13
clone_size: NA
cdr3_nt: TGTGCCAGCAGTTGGACTAGCTCCTACGAGCAGTACTTC
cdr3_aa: CASSWTSSYEQYF

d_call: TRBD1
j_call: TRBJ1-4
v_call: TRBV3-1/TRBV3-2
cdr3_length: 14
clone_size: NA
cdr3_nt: TGTGCCAGCAGCCAGGGACAGCCCTATGAAAAACTGTTTTTT
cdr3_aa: CASSQGQPYEKLFF

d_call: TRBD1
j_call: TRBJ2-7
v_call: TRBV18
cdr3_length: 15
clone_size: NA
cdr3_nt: TGTGCCAGCTCACCCGGGACAGGGGGCTCCTACGAGCAGTACTTC
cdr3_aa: CASSPGTGGSYEQYF

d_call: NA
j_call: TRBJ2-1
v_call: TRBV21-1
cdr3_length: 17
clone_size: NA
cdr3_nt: TGTGCCAGCAGCTCCCGACAGGGCCCCCCTTCCTACAATGAGCAGTTCTTC
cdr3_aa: CASSSRQGPPSYNEQFF

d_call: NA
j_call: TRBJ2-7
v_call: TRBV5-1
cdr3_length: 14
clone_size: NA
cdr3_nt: TGCGCCAGCAGCTTGGAGCGGGCCTCCTACGAGCAGTACTTC
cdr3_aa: CASSLERASYEQYF

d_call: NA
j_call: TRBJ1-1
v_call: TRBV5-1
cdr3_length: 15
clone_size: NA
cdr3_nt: TGCGCCAGCAGCCAGTCGACAGGTCCCAACACTGAAGCTTTCTTT
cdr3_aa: CASSQSTGPNTEAFF

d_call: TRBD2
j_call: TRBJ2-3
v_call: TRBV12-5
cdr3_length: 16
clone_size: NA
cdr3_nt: TGTGCTAGTGGTTGGGGACTAGCGGGAGAGGGGGATACGCAGTATTTT
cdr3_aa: CASGWGLAGEGDTQYF

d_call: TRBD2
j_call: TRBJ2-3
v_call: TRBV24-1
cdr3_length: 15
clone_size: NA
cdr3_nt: TGTGCCACCAGTGATTTATTGTCTAGCGGAGATACGCAGTATTTT
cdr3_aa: CATSDLLSSGDTQYF

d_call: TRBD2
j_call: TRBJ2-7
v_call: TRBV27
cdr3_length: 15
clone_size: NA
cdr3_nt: TGTGCCAGCAAGGTTTCCGGTAGCGGGAGCTACGAGCAGTACTTC
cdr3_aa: CASKVSGSGSYEQYF

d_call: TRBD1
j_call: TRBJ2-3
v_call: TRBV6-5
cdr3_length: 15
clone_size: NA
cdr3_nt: TGTGCCAGCAGACCTCCCGGGACAGGGAAGGATACGCAGTATTTT
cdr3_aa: CASRPPGTGKDTQYF

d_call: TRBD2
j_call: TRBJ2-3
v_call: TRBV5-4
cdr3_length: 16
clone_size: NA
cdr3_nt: TGTGCCAGCAGCTGGAGACTAGCGGGGTCTCCAGATACGCAGTATTTT
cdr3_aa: CASSWRLAGSPDTQYF

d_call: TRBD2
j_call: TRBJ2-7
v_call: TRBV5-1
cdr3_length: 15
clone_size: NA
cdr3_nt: TGCGCCAGCAGCACCACGGGCGGGGGGTCCTACGAGCAGTACTTC
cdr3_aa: CASSTTGGGSYEQYF

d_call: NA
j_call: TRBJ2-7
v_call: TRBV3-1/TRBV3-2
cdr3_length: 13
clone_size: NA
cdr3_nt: TGTGCCAGCAGCCAACAGGGTTCCTACGAGCAGTACTTC
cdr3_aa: CASSQQGSYEQYF

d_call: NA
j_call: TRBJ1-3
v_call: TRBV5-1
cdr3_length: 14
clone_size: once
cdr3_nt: TGCGCCAGCAGCCCTCAAGGAGGGCTGGCGACCATATATTTT
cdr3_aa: CASSPQGGLATIYF

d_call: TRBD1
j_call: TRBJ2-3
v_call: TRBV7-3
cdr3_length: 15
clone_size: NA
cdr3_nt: TGTGCCAGCAGCTTGGGGTTGACAGGGCCAGATACGCAGTATTTT
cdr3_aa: CASSLGLTGPDTQYF

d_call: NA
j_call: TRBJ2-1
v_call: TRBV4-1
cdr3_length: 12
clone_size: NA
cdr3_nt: TGCGCCAGCAGCCAACCTATCGATGAGCAGTTCTTC
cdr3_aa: CASSQPIDEQFF

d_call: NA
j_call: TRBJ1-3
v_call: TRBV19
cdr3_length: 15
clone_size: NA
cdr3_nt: TGTGCCAGTAGTATAGGGGCAGGGCAAGGAAACACCATATATTTT
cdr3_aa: CASSIGAGQGNTIYF

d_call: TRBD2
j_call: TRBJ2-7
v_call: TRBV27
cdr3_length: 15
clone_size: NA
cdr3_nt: TGTGCCAGCAAGGCTAGCGGGGGCAACTCCTACGAGCAGTACTTC
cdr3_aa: CASKASGGNSYEQYF

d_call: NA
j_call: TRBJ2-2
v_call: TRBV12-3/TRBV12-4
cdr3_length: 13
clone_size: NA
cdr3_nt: TGTGCCAGCAGTTTACGAGGTGGCGGGGAGCTGTTTTTT
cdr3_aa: CASSLRGGGELFF

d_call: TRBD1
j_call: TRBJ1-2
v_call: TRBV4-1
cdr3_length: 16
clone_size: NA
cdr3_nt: TGCGCCAGCAGCCAAGACAGGGGGATTACTAACTATGGCTACACCTTC
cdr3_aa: CASSQDRGITNYGYTF

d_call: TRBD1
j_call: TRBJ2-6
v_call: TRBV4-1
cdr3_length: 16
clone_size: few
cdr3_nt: TGCGCCAGCAGCCAGAATACAGGGGCTGGGGCCAACGTCCTGACTTTC
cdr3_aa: CASSQNTGAGANVLTF

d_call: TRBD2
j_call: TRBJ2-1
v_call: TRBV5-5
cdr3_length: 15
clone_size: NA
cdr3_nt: TGTGCCAGCAGACTAGCGGGTAGCTCCTACAATGAGCAGTTCTTC
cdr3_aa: CASRLAGSSYNEQFF

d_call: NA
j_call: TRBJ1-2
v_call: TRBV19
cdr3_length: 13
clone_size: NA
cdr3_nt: TGTGCCAGTACCTCCGGACAGACCTATGGCTACACCTTC
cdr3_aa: CASTSGQTYGYTF

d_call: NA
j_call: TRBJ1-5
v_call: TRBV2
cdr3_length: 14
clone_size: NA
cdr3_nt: TGTGCCAGCAATGATGTTTCGGGAGGGCAGCCCCAGCATTTT
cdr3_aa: CASNDVSGGQPQHF

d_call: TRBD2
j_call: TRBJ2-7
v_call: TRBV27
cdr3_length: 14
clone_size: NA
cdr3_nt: TGTGCCAGCAGTTTAAGCGGGAGGCTGAACGAGCAGTACTTC
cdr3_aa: CASSLSGRLNEQYF

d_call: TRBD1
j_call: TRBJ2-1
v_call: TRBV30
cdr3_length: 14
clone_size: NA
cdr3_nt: TGTGCCTGGGCACAGGGGGTCGTCTACAATGAGCAGTTCTTC
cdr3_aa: CAWAQGVVYNEQFF

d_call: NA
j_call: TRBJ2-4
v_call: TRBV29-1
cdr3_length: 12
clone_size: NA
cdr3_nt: TGCAGCGTTGAAGGGGGAGCAAACATTCAGTACTTC
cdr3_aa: CSVEGGANIQYF

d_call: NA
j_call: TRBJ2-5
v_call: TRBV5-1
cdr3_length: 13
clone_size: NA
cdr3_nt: TGCGCCAGCAGTCCAGGAAGACAAGAGACCCAGTACTTC
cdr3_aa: CASSPGRQETQYF

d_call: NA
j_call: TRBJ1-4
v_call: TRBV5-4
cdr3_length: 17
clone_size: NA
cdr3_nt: TGTGCCAGCAGCCGAACCGGGACAACCGCAACTAATGAAAAACTGTTTTTT
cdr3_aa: CASSRTGTTATNEKLFF

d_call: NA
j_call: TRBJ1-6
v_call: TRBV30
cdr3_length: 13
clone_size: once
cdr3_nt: TGTGCCTGGAGGGGGATGGGGAGTTCACCCCTCCACTTT
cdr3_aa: CAWRGMGSSPLHF

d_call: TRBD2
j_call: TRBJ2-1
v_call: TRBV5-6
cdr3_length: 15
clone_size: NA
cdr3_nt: TGTGCCAGCAGCTTGGGTAGCGGGATCGGGGGGGAGCAGTTCTTC
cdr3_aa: CASSLGSGIGGEQFF